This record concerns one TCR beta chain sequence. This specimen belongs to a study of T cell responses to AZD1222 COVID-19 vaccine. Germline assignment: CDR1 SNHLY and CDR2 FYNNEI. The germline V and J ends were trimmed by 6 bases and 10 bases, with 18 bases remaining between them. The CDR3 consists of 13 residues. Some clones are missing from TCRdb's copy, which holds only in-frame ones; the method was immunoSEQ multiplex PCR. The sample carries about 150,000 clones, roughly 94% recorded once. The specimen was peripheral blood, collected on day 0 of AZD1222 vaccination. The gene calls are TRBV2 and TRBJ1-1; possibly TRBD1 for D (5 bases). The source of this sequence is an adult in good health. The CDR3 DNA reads TGTGCCAGCAGCGTAGGGGCAGGGATTGGAGCTTTCTTT. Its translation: CASSVGAGIGAFF.